These 9 T cell receptor beta chains were all obtained from the same sample, sequenced in a study of blood T cell repertoires in COVID-19. Sequencing used immunoSEQ multiplex PCR; TCRdb keeps in-frame clones, though not all of them. This sample has 250,000 to 350,000 clones, with about 85% found just once. The specimen was peripheral blood. The receptors shown here come from a human donor with COVID-19, enrolled during active disease. The donor label of this sample is uncertain.

The J gene is TRBJ2-2, the V gene TRBV29-1, with TRBD2 matching over 10 bases. The germline gives CDR1 SQVTM, CDR2 ANQGSEA. The CDR3 totals 15 residues. V lost 7 bases to trimming and J lost 4 bases; unmatched junction nucleotides: 9. The CDR3 region has the DNA TGCAGCGCAGGGCTAGCGGGAGACATCACCGGGGAGCTGTTTTTT. As protein: CSAGLAGDITGELFF.

The chain carries TRBV10-1 and TRBJ2-1, with 7 bases aligning to TRBD2. Germline loops: CDR1 WNHNN, CDR2 SYGVQD (reference sequence). CDR3 length equals 15 residues. With 2 bases clipped from V and 7 bases from J, the junction kept 8 bases outside the gene matches. The chain's CDR3 is CASSEAGEGRNEQFF. The CDR3 DNA sequence: TGCGCCAGCAGTGAGGCGGGAGAGGGAAGGAATGAGCAGTTCTTC.

Concerning this clone: The same CDR3 is also encoded by other DNA sequences in this sample. The chain couples TRBV28 to TRBJ2-1; D is possibly TRBD2 (6 bases). Germline V gene sequence: CDR1 MDHEN, CDR2 SYDVKM. Trimming took 2 bases from V and 7 from J, leaving 12 bases between them. CDR3 length: 14 residues. As DNA, the CDR3 is TGTGCCAGCAGTTTACCCTCCCGGGGGAATGAGCAGTTCTTC. Protein sequence: CASSLPSRGNEQFF.

This sequence joins TRBV5-1 and TRBJ1-2; 9 bases line up with TRBD1. Germline V lookup: CDR1 SGHRS, CDR2 YFSETQ. The CDR3 loop spans 15 amino acids. The ends lost 4 bases at V and 4 bases at J; junction bases unmatched: 8. CDR3 in amino acids: CASSQGDRGIYGYTF. DNA for the CDR3: TGCGCCAGCAGCCAGGGCGACAGGGGGATCTATGGCTACACCTTC. Using reference TRBV5-1 and TRBJ1-2 for the parts outside the CDR3, the full variable domain is KAGVTQTPRYLIKTRGQQVTLSCSPISGHRSVSWYQQTPGQGLQFLFEYFSETQRNKGNFPGRFSGRQFSNSRSEMNVSTLELGDSALYLCASSQGDRGIYGYTFGSGTRLTVV.

The rearrangement uses TRBV4-3 and TRBJ2-4; 7 positions match TRBD1. Per germline, CDR1 LGHNA and CDR2 YSLEER. The CDR3 runs 13 residues. The J segment lost 12 bases and the V segment lost 0 bases, leaving 5 bases of the junction unmatched. CDR3 sequence: CASSQERRDSQYF. CDR3 nucleotides: TGCGCCAGCAGCCAAGAGCGTCGGGACAGTCAGTACTTC.

This rearrangement joins TRBV27 to TRBJ1-1; 8 bases align to TRBD1. From germline, CDR1 is MNHEY and CDR2 SMNVEV (reference sequence). The CDR3 is 16 amino acids. The J segment lost 1 base and the V segment lost 5 bases, leaving 9 bases of the junction unmatched. This CDR3 is CASSGTRGRGNTEAFF. The CDR3 bases are TGTGCCAGCAGTGGTACCAGGGGGCGTGGGAACACTGAAGCTTTCTTT.

The chain carries TRBV3-1 (or the pseudogene TRBV3-2) and TRBJ2-1; 13 bases match TRBD2. This CDR3 spans 15 amino acids. J was trimmed by 8 bases and V by 8 bases; bases with no gene match: 9. Germline V gives CDR1 LGHDT, CDR2 YNNKEL (reference sequence). The CDR3 region has the DNA TGTGCCAGCTCCCGGACTAGCGGGAGTCTCCATGAGCAGTTCTTC. Translated, it gives CASSRTSGSLHEQFF.

This sequence joins TRBV29-1 and TRBJ2-3, with TRBD2 matching 9 bases. V lost 7 bases and J lost 3; bases outside the gene matches: 8. Per germline, CDR1 SQVTM and CDR2 ANQGSEA. This CDR3 has 14 residues. In DNA form, the CDR3 reads TGCAGCGCCTCGATAGCGGGAGCAACAGATACGCAGTATTTT. It is translated as CSASIAGATDTQYF.

The chain joins TRBV9 to TRBJ2-4, with no clear D. The CDR3 length is 15 residues. Germline V gene sequence: CDR1 SGDLS, CDR2 YYNGEE. Between the trimmed V and J ends, which lost 4 bases and 3 bases, there was a span of 14 bases. The CDR3 bases are TGTGCCAGCAGCCCTGATATCGGTTTCAAAAACATTCAGTACTTC. It specifies CASSPDIGFKNIQYF.